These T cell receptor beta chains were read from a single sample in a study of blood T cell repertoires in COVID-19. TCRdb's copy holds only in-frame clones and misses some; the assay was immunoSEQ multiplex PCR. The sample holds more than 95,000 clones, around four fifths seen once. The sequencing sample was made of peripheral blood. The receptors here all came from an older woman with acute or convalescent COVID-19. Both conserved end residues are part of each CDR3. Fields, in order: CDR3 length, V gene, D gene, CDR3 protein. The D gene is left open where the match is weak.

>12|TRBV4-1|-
CASSQAGNTIYF
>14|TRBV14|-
CASSRNQGSYEQYF
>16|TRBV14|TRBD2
CASSPMQRGFQETQYF
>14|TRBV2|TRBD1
CASLRDRGNQPQHF
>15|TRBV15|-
CATSTDSSSYNEQFF
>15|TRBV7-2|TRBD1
CASSDRDRVGYEQYF
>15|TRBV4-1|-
CASSQVGRINSPLHF
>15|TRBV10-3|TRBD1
CAIRRAGGRGTEAFF
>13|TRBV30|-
CAWNRGTNEKLFF
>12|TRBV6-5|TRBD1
CASKDRGFGYTF
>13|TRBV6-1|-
CASSEASGVKPDF
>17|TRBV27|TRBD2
CASSLSVLAGVTGELFF
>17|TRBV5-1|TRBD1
CASSYSGGSSYNSPLHF
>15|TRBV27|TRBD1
CASSLSATHRGEQYF
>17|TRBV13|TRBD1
CASSSGRDRGGTDTQYF
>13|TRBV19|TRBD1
CASGDRGPAGYTF
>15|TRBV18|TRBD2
CASSPLAGSYNEQFF
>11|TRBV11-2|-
CASRTGLEQFF
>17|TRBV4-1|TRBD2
CASSQYTGTSGSYEQYF
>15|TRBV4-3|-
CASSQDHKGRTEAFF
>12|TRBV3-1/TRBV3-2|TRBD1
CASSRQGYGYTF
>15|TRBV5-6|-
CASSLEGFRVYGYTF
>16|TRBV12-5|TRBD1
CASGLTGTGIVLPQHF
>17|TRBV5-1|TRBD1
CASSLMGAGTAPYEQYF
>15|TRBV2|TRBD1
CASSEGQGLIYEQYF
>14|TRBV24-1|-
CATSDLSNTGELFF